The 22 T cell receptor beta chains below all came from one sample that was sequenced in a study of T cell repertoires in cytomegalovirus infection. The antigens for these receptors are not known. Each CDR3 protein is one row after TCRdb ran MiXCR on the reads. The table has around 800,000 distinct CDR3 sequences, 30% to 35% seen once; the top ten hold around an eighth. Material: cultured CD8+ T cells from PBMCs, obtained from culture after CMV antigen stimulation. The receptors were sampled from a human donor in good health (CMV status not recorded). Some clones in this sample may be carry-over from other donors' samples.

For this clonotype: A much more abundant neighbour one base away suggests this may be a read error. Here the CDR3 DNA reads TGTGTCAGCAGCACAGACAGGAGGGGTGAAGCTTTCTTT. This encodes CVSSTDRRGEAFF. The rearrangement joins TRBV7-9 to TRBJ1-1; D may be TRBD1 (6 bases). Looked up from germline, CDR1 is SEHNR and CDR2 is FQNEAQ (reference sequence). CDR3 size: 13 residues.

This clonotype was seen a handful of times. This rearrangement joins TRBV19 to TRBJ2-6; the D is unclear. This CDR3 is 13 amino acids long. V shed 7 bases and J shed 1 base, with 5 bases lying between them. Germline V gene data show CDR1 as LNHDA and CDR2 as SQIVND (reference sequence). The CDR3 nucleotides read TGTGCCAGTATGAGTTCTGGGGCCAACGTCCTGACTTTC. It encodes CASMSSGANVLTF.

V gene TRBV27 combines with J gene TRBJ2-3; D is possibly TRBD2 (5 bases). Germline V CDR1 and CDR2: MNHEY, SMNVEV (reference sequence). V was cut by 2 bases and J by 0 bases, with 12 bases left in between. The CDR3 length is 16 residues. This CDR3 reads CASSLRTPTSTDTQYF. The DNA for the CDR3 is TGTGCCAGCAGTTTAAGGACTCCCACTAGCACAGATACGCAGTATTTT.

The CDR3 sequence: CASSHPGLAQPQHF. The DNA for the CDR3 is TGTGCCAGTAGTCACCCAGGGTTAGCCCAGCCCCAGCATTTT. The chain has TRBV19 and TRBJ1-5; tentatively, D is TRBD1 (5 bases). The CDR3 runs to 14 residues. V shed 5 bases and J shed 7 bases, with 15 bases lying between them. From germline, CDR1 is LNHDA and CDR2 SQIVND (reference sequence).

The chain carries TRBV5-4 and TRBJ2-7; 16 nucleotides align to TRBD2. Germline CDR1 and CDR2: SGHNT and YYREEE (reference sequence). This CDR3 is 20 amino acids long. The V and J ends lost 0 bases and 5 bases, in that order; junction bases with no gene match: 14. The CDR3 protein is CASSLDASGGLAGGLDEQYV. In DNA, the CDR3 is TGTGCCAGCAGCTTGGATGCCTCGGGGGGACTAGCGGGGGGGCTGGACGAGCAGTACGTC.

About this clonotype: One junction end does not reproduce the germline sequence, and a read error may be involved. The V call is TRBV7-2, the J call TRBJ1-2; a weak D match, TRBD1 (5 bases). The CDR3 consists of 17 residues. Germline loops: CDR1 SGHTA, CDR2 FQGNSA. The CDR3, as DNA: TGTGCCAGCAGCTTAGCCCGAAGGCACAGGAGTAACTATGGCCACACCTTC. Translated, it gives CASSLARRHRSNYGHTF.

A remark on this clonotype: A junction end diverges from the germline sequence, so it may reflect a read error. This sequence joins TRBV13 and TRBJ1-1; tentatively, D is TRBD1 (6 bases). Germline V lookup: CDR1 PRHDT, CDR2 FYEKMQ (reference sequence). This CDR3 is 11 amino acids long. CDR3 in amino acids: CASSSPGTFLF. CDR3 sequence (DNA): TGTGCCAGCAGCTCCCCCGGGACATTCTTATTT.

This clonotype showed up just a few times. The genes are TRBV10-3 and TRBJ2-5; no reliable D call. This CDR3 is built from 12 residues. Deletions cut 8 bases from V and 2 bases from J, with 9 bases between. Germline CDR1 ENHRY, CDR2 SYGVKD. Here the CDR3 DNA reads TGTGCCATCCGGCAGGAACAAGAGACCCAGTACTTC. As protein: CAIRQEQETQYF.

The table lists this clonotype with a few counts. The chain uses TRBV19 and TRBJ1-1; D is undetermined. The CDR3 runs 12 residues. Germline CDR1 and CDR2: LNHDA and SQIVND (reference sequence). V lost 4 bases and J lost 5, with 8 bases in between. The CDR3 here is CASSTGKTEAFF. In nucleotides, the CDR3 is TGTGCCAGTAGTACAGGAAAAACTGAAGCTTTCTTT.

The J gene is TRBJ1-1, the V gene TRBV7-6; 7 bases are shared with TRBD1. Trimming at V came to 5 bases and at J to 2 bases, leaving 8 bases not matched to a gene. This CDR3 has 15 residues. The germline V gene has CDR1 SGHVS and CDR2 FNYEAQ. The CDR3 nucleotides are TGTGCCAGCAGCGGCGGGACAGCCTTCAACACTGAAGCTTTCTTT. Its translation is CASSGGTAFNTEAFF.

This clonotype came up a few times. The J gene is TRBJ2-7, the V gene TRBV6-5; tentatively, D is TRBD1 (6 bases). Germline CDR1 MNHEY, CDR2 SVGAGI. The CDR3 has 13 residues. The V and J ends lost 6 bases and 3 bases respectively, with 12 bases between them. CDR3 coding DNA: TGTGCCAGCAGCGGAACAGGGTTCTACGAGCAGTACTTC. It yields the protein CASSGTGFYEQYF.

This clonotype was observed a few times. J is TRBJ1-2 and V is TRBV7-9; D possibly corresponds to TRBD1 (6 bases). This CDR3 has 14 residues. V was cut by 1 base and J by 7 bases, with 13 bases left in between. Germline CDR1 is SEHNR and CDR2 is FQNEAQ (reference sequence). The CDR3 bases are TGTGCCAGCAGCTTAGTGGCGGACAGTCTTGGCTACACCTTC. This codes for CASSLVADSLGYTF.

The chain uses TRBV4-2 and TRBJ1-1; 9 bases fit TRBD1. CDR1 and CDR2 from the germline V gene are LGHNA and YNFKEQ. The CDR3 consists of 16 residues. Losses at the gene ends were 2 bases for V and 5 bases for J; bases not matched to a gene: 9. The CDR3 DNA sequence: TGTGCCAGCAGCCAATGGGGACAGGGAATGGGGACTGAAGCTTTCTTT. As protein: CASSQWGQGMGTEAFF.

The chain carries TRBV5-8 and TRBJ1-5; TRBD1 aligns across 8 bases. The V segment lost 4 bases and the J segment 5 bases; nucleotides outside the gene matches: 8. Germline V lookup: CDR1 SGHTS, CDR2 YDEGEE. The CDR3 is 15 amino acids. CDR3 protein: CASSGGQAGHQPQHF. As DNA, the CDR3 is TGTGCCAGCAGCGGGGGACAGGCAGGCCATCAGCCCCAGCATTTT.

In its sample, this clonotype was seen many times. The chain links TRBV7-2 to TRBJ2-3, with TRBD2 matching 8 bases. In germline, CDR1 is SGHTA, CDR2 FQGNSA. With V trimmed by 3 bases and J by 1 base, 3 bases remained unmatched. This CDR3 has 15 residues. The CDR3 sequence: CASSFVGGGTDTQYF. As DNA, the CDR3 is TGTGCCAGCAGCTTCGTCGGGGGGGGCACAGATACGCAGTATTTT.

The CDR3 sequence is CSAPGWGGADTGELFF. The CDR3 nucleotides read TGCAGTGCTCCCGGTTGGGGCGGGGCGGACACCGGGGAGCTGTTTTTT. The rearrangement joins TRBV20-1 to TRBJ2-2, with D possibly TRBD2 on 6 matching bases. The V gene's germline CDR1 is DFQATT and CDR2 SNEGSKA (reference sequence). This CDR3 is built from 16 residues. The germline V and J ends were trimmed by 5 bases and 3 bases, with 19 bases remaining between them.

The chain's CDR3 is CASSEAGQGSYSNQPQHF. In nucleotides, the CDR3 is TGTGCCAGCAGTGAAGCGGGTCAGGGATCCTATAGCAATCAGCCCCAGCATTTT. This chain joins TRBV6-1 and TRBJ1-5; a possible D gene is TRBD1 (5 bases). Germline assignment: CDR1 MNHNS and CDR2 SASEGT. This CDR3 has 18 amino acids. V was trimmed by 0 bases and J by 0 bases, leaving 15 bases between them.

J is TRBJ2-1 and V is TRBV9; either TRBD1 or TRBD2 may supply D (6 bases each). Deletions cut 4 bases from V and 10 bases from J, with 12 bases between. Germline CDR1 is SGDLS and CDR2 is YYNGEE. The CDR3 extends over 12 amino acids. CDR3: CASSRGTPEQFF. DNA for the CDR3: TGTGCCAGCAGCCGGGGGACACCCGAGCAGTTCTTC.

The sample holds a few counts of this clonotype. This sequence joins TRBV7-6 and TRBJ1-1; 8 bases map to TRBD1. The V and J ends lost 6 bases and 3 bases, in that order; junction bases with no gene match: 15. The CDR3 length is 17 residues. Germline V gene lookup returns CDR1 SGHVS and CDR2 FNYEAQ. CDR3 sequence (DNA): TGTGCCAGCAGACCCTGGACAGGGTCCGTAGCGGACACTGAAGCTTTCTTT. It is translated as CASRPWTGSVADTEAFF. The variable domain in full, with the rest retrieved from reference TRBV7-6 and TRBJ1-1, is GAGVSQSPRYKVTKRGQDVALRCDPISGHVSLYWYRQALGQGPEFLTYFNYEAQQDKSGLPNDRFSAERPEGSISTLTIQRTEQRDSAMYRCASRPWTGSVADTEAFFGQGTRLTVV.

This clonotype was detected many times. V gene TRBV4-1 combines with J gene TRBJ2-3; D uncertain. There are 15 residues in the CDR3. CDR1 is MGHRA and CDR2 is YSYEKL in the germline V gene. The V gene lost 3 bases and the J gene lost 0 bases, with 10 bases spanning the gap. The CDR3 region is CASSQTATSTDTQYF. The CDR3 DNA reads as TGCGCCAGCAGCCAGACGGCGACTAGCACAGATACGCAGTATTTT.

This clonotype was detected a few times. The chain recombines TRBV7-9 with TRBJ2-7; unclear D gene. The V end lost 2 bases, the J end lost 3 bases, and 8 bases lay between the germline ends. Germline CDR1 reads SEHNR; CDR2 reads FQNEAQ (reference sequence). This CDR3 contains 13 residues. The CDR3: CASSLRDGYEQYF. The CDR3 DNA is TGTGCCAGCAGCTTAAGAGACGGCTACGAGCAGTACTTC.

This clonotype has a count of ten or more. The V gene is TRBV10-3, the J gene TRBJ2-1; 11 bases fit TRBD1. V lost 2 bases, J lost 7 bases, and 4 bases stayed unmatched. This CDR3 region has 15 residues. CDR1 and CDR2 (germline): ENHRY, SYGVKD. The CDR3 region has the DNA TGTGCCATCAGTGAGAGGGACAGGGGGAGGAATGAGCAGTTCTTC. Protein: CAISERDRGRNEQFF.